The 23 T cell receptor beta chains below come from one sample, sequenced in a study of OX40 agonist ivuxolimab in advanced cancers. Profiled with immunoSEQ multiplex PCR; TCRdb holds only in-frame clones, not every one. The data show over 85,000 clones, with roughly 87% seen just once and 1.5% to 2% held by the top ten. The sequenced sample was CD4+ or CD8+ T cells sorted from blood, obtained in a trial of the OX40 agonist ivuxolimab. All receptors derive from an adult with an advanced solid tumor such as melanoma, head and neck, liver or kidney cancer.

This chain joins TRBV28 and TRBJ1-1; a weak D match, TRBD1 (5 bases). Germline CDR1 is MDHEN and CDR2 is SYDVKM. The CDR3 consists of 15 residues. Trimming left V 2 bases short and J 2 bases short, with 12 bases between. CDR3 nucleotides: TGTGCCAGCAGTTTACGGATGGGGGGAAACACTGAAGCTTTCTTT. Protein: CASSLRMGGNTEAFF. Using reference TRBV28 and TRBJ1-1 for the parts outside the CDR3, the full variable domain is DVKVTQSSRYLVKRTGEKVFLECVQDMDHENMFWYRQDPGLGLRLIYFSYDVKMKEKGDIPEGYSVSREKKERFSLILESASTNQTSMYLCASSLRMGGNTEAFFGQGTRLTVV.

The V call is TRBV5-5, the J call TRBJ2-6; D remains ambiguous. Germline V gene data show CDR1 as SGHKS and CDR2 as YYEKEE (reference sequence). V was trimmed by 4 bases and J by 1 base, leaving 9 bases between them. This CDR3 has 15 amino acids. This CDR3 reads CASSREVSGANVLTF. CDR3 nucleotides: TGTGCCAGCAGCCGAGAGGTATCTGGGGCCAACGTCCTGACTTTC.

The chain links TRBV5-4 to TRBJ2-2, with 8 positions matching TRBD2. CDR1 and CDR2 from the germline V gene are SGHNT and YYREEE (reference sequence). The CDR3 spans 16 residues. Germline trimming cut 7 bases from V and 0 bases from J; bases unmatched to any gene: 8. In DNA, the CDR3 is TGTGCCAGCGCGCTTGGTAGCGGGACGAACACCGGGGAGCTGTTTTTT. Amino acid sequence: CASALGSGTNTGELFF.

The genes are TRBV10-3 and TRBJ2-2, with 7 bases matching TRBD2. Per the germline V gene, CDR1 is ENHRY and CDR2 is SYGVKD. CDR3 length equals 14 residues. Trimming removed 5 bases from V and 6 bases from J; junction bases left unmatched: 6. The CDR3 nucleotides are TGTGCCATCAGTTCAACTAGCGAATCCGGGGAGCTGTTTTTT. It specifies CAISSTSESGELFF.

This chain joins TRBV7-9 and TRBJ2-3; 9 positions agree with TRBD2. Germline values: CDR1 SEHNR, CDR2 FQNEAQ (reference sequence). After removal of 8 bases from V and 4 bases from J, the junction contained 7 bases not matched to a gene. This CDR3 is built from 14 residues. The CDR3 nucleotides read TGTGCCAGCGGTGATAGCGGGAGTGCAGATACGCAGTATTTT. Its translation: CASGDSGSADTQYF.

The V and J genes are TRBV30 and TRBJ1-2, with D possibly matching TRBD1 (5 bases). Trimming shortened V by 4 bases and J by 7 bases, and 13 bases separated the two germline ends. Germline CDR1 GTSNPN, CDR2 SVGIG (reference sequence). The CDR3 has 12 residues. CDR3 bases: TGTGCCTGGACGGGGGGAGGCGGTGGCTACACCTTC. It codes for CAWTGGGGGYTF.

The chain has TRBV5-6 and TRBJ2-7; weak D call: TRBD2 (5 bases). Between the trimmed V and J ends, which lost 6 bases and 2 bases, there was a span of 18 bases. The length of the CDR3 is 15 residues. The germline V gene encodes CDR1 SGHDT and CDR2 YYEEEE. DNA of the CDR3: TGTGCCAGCATTAAACCCGGAGGTTCTCCCTACGAGCAGTACTTC. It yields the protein CASIKPGGSPYEQYF.

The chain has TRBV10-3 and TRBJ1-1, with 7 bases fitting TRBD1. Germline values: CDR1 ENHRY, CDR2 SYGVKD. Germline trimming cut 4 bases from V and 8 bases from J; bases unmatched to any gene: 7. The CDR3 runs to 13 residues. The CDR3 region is CAISAIDRAEAFF. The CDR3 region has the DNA TGTGCCATCAGTGCAATCGACAGGGCGGAAGCTTTCTTT.

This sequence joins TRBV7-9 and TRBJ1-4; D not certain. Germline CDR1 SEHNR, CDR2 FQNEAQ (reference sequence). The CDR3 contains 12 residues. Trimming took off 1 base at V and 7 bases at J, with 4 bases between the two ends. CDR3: CASSLDVEKLFF. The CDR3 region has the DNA TGTGCCAGCAGCTTAGATGTTGAAAAACTGTTTTTT.

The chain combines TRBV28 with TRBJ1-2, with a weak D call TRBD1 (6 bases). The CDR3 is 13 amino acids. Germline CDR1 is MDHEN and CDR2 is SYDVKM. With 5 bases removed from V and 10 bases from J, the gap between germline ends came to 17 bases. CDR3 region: CASSLSGTPLYTF. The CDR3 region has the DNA TGTGCCAGCAGTCTCTCCGGGACACCTCTCTACACCTTC.

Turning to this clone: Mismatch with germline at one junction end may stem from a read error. The CDR3: CASSLGEAAGPTF. Written as DNA, the CDR3 is TGTGCCAGCAGCTTAGGAGAGGCGGCAGGCCCCACTTTT. The chain uses TRBV7-9 and TRBJ1-2; D not resolved. Germline V gene sequence: CDR1 SEHNR, CDR2 FQNEAQ (reference sequence). The CDR3 loop spans 13 amino acids.

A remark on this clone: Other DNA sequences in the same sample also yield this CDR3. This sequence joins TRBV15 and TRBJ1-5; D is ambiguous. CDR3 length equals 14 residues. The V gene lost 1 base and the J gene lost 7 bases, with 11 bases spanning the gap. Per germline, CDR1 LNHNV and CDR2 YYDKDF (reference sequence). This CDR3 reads CATSRGLVDQPQHF. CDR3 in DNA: TGTGCCACCAGCAGAGGGCTCGTTGACCAGCCCCAGCATTTT.

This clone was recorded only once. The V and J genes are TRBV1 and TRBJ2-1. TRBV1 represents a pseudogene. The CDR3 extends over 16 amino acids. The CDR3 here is CTSSQEKGPDEGEQFF. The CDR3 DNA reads TGCACCAGCAGCCAAGAAAAGGGTCCCGATGAAGGTGAGCAGTTCTTC.

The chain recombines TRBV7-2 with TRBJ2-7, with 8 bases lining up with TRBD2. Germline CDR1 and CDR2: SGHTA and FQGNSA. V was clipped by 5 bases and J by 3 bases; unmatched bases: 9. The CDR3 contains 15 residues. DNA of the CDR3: TGTGCCAGCAGCCCCCTAGGCGGGGGGAACTACGAGCAGTACTTC. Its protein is CASSPLGGGNYEQYF. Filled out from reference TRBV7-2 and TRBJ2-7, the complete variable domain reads GAGVSQSPSNKVTEKGKDVELRCDPISGHTALYWYRQSLGQGLEFLIYFQGNSAPDKSGLPSDRFSAERTGGSVSTLTIQRTQQEDSAVYLCASSPLGGGNYEQYFGPGTRLTVT.

The CDR3 DNA is TGTGCTGGAATCTGGGACAGGGGGCCTCTTGGGGGCTACACCTTC. Its translation: CAGIWDRGPLGGYTF. The chain carries TRBV30 and TRBJ1-2; 12 nucleotides match TRBD1. The CDR3 is 15 amino acids. The V gene's germline CDR1 is GTSNPN and CDR2 SVGIG (reference sequence).

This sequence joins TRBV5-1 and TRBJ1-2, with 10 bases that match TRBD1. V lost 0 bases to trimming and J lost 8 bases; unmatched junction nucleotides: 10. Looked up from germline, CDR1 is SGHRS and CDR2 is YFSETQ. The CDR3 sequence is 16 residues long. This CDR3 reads CASSLAVGQGSSGYTF. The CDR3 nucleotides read TGCGCCAGCAGCTTGGCTGTGGGACAGGGGTCGAGCGGCTACACCTTC.

The CDR3 reads CASSQDRGGNTIYF. As DNA, the CDR3 is TGTGCCAGCAGCCAGGACAGGGGTGGAAACACCATATATTTT. The rearrangement joins TRBV7-9 to TRBJ1-3, with 9 bases lining up with TRBD1. Germline V CDR1 and CDR2: SEHNR, FQNEAQ (reference sequence). The CDR3 consists of 14 residues. V was pared by 5 bases and J by 3 bases, with 2 bases of the junction left unmatched.

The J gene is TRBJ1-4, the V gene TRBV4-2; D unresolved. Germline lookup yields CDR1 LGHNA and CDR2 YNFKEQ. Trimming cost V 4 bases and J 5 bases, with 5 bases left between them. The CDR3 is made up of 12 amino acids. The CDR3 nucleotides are TGTGCCAGCAGCCCGTCGAATGAAAAACTGTTTTTT. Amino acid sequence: CASSPSNEKLFF.

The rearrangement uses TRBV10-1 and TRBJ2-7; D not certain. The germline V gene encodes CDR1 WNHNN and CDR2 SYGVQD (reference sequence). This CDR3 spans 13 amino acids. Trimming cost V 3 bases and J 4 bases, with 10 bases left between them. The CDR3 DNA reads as TGCGCCAGCAGTGAACCCCCTGGGTACGAGCAGTACTTC. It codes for CASSEPPGYEQYF.

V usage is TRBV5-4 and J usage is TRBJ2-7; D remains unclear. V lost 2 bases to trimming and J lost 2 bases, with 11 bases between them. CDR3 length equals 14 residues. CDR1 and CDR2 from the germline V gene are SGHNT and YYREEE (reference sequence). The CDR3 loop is CASSFGPRTYEQYF. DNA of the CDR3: TGTGCCAGCAGCTTTGGACCGCGAACCTACGAGCAGTACTTC.

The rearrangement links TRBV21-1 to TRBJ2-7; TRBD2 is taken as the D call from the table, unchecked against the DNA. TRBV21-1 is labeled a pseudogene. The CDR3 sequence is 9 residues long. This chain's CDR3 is CATVYEQYF. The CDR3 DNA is TGTGCCACCGTTTACGAGCAGTACTTC.

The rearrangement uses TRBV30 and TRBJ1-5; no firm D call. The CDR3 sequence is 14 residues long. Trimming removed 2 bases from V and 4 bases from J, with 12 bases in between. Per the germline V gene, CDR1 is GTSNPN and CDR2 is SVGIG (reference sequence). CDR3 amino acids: CAWSLSNRNQPQHF. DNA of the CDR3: TGTGCCTGGAGTCTTAGCAACAGAAATCAGCCCCAGCATTTT.

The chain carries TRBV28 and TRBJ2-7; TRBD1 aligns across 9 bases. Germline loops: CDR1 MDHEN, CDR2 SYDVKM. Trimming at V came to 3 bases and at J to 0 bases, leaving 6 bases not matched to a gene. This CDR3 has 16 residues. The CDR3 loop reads CASSFPRDRDSYEQYF. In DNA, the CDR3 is TGTGCCAGCAGTTTTCCCCGGGACAGGGACTCCTACGAGCAGTACTTC.